This entry features one TCR beta chain sequence. Its antigen remains unknown. The data derive from a study of human T cells and chemical hapten exposure. On the study more broadly: Subjects had 2% DPC placed on about 2 cm by about 2 cm of upper inner arm skin for sensitization.

Study-level findings and limits: Those TCRs sitting above 1 in 1000 frequency stayed the same with DPC sensitization. Expanded TCR counts at PT1 were positively correlated with the patch test score.

It was the library that attached unique molecular identifiers to individual cDNA molecules. TCRdb re-called the RACE reads with MiXCR, one entry per CDR3 protein. The sample consists of some 200,000 distinct CDR3 sequences, approximately 29% of them appearing once. As to time point: pre-sensitization, week 0. The sample's treatment: therapeutic diphenylcyclopropenone sensitization with weekly scalp DPC. The CDR3 has 13 amino acids. Looked up from germline, CDR1 is SQVTM and CDR2 is ANQGSEA. Trimming shortened V by 6 bases and J by 4 bases, and 15 bases separated the two germline ends. The sample consisted of whole blood, taken in connection with sensitization to the hapten diphenylcyclopropenone (DPC). The chain couples TRBV29-1 to TRBJ1-2; unclear D gene. The TCR comes from a woman between 25 and 40 years old with alopecia areata. Some clones in this sample may be carry-over from other donors' samples. The CDR3 protein is CSVRRRPSYGYTF. The DNA for the CDR3 is TGCAGCGTACGCAGGAGGCCAAGCTATGGCTACACCTTC.